One sample yielded the 12 T cell receptor beta chains listed below, sequenced in a study of blood T cell repertoires in COVID-19. This table comes from immunoSEQ multiplex PCR, and its TCRdb copy is limited to in-frame clones, with some not included. The repertoire holds some 180,000 clones, with roughly 83% as singletons. Sequenced sample: peripheral blood. These receptors were collected from a woman aged 40 to 49 with COVID-19, enrolled during active disease.

The rearrangement uses TRBV6-5 and TRBJ2-1; 10 bases are shared with TRBD2. Germline-derived CDR1 and CDR2 are MNHEY and SVGAGI. Germline trimming cut 6 bases from V and 8 bases from J; bases unmatched to any gene: 1. The CDR3 consists of 12 residues. The CDR3 coding sequence is TGTGCCAGCAGCCTAGCGGGAGATGAGCAGTTCTTC. The encoded protein is CASSLAGDEQFF.

J is TRBJ2-1 and V is TRBV4-2; 11 positions agree with TRBD2. Germline CDR1 reads LGHNA; CDR2 reads YNFKEQ. The CDR3 runs to 18 residues. V shed 0 bases and J 5 bases; nucleotides not matched to a gene: 9. Here the CDR3 reads CASSQEIAGGPGNNEQFF. DNA of the CDR3: TGTGCCAGCAGCCAAGAAATAGCGGGAGGGCCTGGGAACAATGAGCAGTTCTTC.

The chain uses TRBV27 and TRBJ1-4; 11 bases are a match to TRBD1. V lost 5 bases and J lost 8; bases outside the gene matches: 1. The germline CDR1 and CDR2 sequences are MNHEY and SMNVEV (reference sequence). The CDR3 spans 13 residues. CDR3 in amino acids: CASSRDRGEKLFF. As DNA, the CDR3 is TGTGCCAGCAGTAGGGACAGGGGGGAAAAACTGTTTTTT.

V is TRBV14 and J is TRBJ2-3; D is perhaps TRBD2 (5 bases). The V and J ends lost 0 bases and 0 bases respectively, with 7 bases between them. The CDR3 has 15 amino acids. Looked up from germline, CDR1 is SGHDN and CDR2 is FVKESK. CDR3 region: CASSQDGVSTDTQYF. The CDR3 DNA sequence: TGTGCCAGCAGCCAAGACGGGGTCAGCACAGATACGCAGTATTTT.

The CDR3 reads CASSLADRYEQYF. The CDR3 DNA reads TGTGCCAGCAGCTTGGCCGACAGGTACGAGCAGTACTTC. The chain couples TRBV7-2 to TRBJ2-7, with a weak D call TRBD1 (6 bases). The germline CDR1 and CDR2 sequences are SGHTA and FQGNSA. Between the trimmed V and J ends, which lost 3 bases and 4 bases, there was a span of 10 bases. The CDR3 length is 13 residues.

The chain joins TRBV4-1 to TRBJ1-1; a possible D gene is TRBD1 (5 bases). CDR3 length: 15 residues. Germline V gene data show CDR1 as MGHRA and CDR2 as YSYEKL. The V and J ends lost 1 base and 1 base respectively, with 10 bases between them. The CDR3 bases are TGCGCCAGCAGCCAAGGGGGCACCTCGAACACTGAAGCTTTCTTT. It codes for CASSQGGTSNTEAFF.

V and J are TRBV7-2 and TRBJ2-1, with 7 bases lining up with TRBD2. Germline V gene lookup returns CDR1 SGHTA and CDR2 FQGNSA. V shed 5 bases, J shed 8 bases, and the junction held 9 bases outside the gene matches. CDR3 length equals 14 residues. CDR3 in amino acids: CASSPPPGRDEQFF. CDR3 DNA: TGTGCCAGCAGCCCCCCGCCAGGGAGGGATGAGCAGTTCTTC.

The chain links TRBV2 to TRBJ2-7, with D maybe TRBD1 (6 bases). The CDR3 covers 13 residues. V was shortened by 6 bases and J by 2 bases, with 11 bases between the two germline ends. The germline V gene encodes CDR1 SNHLY and CDR2 FYNNEI. CDR3 DNA: TGTGCCAGCAGCCAGACAGGAGCCTACGAGCAGTACTTC. Protein: CASSQTGAYEQYF.

CDR3 in amino acids: CASSEVGWGGPLHF. The DNA for the CDR3 is TGTGCCAGCAGTGAAGTCGGTTGGGGGGGACCCCTCCACTTT. The gene calls are TRBV6-1 and TRBJ1-6, with D maybe TRBD1 (5 bases). V lost 1 base and J 12 bases, leaving 13 bases between the germline ends. This CDR3 is 14 amino acids long. Germline lookup yields CDR1 MNHNS and CDR2 SASEGT.

This clone has a handful of counts. This chain uses TRBV19 with TRBJ2-5; 8 bases fit TRBD1. There are 13 residues in the CDR3. V gave up 3 bases and J gave up 4 bases; unmatched junction bases: 1. Per germline, CDR1 LNHDA and CDR2 SQIVND (reference sequence). The CDR3 coding sequence is TGTGCCAGTAGTATTGACAGGGGAGAGACCCAGTACTTC. The encoded protein is CASSIDRGETQYF.

This rearrangement joins TRBV19 to TRBJ1-2; possibly TRBD1 for D (5 bases). The germline V and J ends were trimmed by 6 bases and 8 bases, with 13 bases remaining between them. Germline values: CDR1 LNHDA, CDR2 SQIVND (reference sequence). The CDR3 length is 12 residues. Written as DNA, the CDR3 is TGTGCCAGTAGGTCGGGGGGTCTGGGCTACACCTTC. Amino acids: CASRSGGLGYTF.

This rearrangement joins TRBV29-1 to TRBJ1-2; the D gene is possibly TRBD1 (5 bases). The V end was cut by 3 bases, the J end by 2 bases, with 22 bases between. The CDR3 totals 17 residues. Looked up from germline, CDR1 is SQVTM and CDR2 is ANQGSEA. The DNA of the CDR3 is TGCAGCGTTGATAACCGCCCCCAGGGAAGCTTCAACTATGGCTACACCTTC. It specifies CSVDNRPQGSFNYGYTF.